The 25 T cell receptor beta chains in this list originate from one sample, sequenced in a study of blood T cell repertoires in COVID-19. The assay was immunoSEQ multiplex PCR, and TCRdb's table has in-frame clones only and misses some. The repertoire holds 200,000 or so clones, with about 90% as singletons. Sequencing used peripheral blood. The receptors here all came from a man aged 35-49 years with active or convalescent COVID-19.

This clone showed up just once. The chain carries TRBV4-2 and TRBJ1-2, with TRBD1 matching over 12 bases. The CDR3 covers 16 residues. V shed 3 bases, J shed 4 bases, and the junction held 6 bases outside the gene matches. Germline V gene sequence: CDR1 LGHNA, CDR2 YNFKEQ. The CDR3, as DNA: TGTGCCAGCAGCCAGAGACCGGGACAGGGGGCCTATGGCTACACCTTC. It yields the protein CASSQRPGQGAYGYTF.

The genes are TRBV27 and TRBJ1-2; 7 bases fit TRBD1. Germline-derived CDR1 and CDR2 are MNHEY and SMNVEV (reference sequence). V was clipped by 1 base and J by 8 bases; unmatched bases: 10. The CDR3 extends over 15 amino acids. The DNA of the CDR3 is TGTGCCAGCAGTTTATGGCGGGGAGCCAGGGGGGGCTACACCTTC. Protein product: CASSLWRGARGGYTF.

This chain uses TRBV9 with TRBJ2-1, with 9 nucleotides matching TRBD2. The CDR3 extends over 15 amino acids. The V segment lost 1 base and the J segment 7 bases; nucleotides outside the gene matches: 6. Germline V gene lookup returns CDR1 SGDLS and CDR2 YYNGEE. CDR3 nucleotide sequence: TGTGCCAGCAGCGTAAGGGCGGGAGGGCCGAATGAGCAGTTCTTC. The encoded protein is CASSVRAGGPNEQFF.

This chain joins TRBV7-5 and TRBJ2-7; the listed D gene, TRBD2, was not tested against the DNA. TRBV7-5 is reported as a pseudogene. This CDR3 comprises 14 residues. CDR3 loop: CPLHPGRSSYEQYF. The CDR3, as DNA: TGTCCTCTCCACCCGGGGAGAAGCTCCTACGAGCAGTACTTC.

This sequence joins TRBV24-1 and TRBJ2-3; 13 bases map to TRBD2. Germline CDR1 and CDR2: KGHDR and SFDVKD. The CDR3 sequence is 18 residues long. Losses at the gene ends were 9 bases for V and 5 bases for J; bases not matched to a gene: 16. The CDR3 loop reads CATAVSELAGGRRDTQYF. Here the CDR3 DNA reads TGTGCCACCGCAGTGTCGGAACTAGCGGGGGGGCGGAGAGATACGCAGTATTTT.

This clone was seen a few times. The chain carries TRBV30 and TRBJ2-5; D perhaps matches TRBD2 (6 bases). Trimming stripped 2 bases from V and 5 bases from J, with 12 bases between. Germline V gene lookup returns CDR1 GTSNPN and CDR2 SVGIG (reference sequence). The CDR3 consists of 13 residues. CDR3 sequence reads: CAWSQRVRETQYF. The DNA for the CDR3 is TGTGCCTGGAGTCAGCGGGTACGGGAGACCCAGTACTTC.

The chain uses TRBV7-9 and TRBJ1-3, with 9 positions matching TRBD1. This CDR3 is 15 amino acids long. The V gene end was trimmed by 5 bases and the J gene end by 7 bases; junction bases not matched to a gene: 9. Germline V gives CDR1 SEHNR, CDR2 FQNEAQ (reference sequence). The CDR3 DNA reads TGTGCCAGCAGCACCGGACAGGGGCATCGGAACACCATATATTTT. Translation gives CASSTGQGHRNTIYF.

The chain recombines TRBV9 with TRBJ1-3; no clear D gene. Trimming shortened V by 4 bases and J by 0 bases, and 14 bases separated the two germline ends. The CDR3 extends over 16 amino acids. Per the germline V gene, CDR1 is SGDLS and CDR2 is YYNGEE. CDR3 DNA: TGTGCCAGCAGCCCCGGGGTAGGTTTCTCTGGAAACACCATATATTTT. Translating gives CASSPGVGFSGNTIYF.

The table lists this clone with a count of one. The V gene is TRBV27, the J gene TRBJ1-2; D is uncertain. The CDR3 runs to 13 residues. CDR1 MNHEY and CDR2 SMNVEV come from the germline V gene (reference sequence). With 2 bases removed from V and 4 bases from J, the gap between germline ends came to 8 bases. This CDR3 reads CASSLNPGYGYTF. The CDR3 nucleotides read TGTGCCAGCAGTTTAAACCCCGGCTATGGCTACACCTTC.

The chain employs TRBV27 and TRBJ2-5; D possibly corresponds to TRBD1 (6 bases). The CDR3 runs to 16 residues. Germline V gene sequence: CDR1 MNHEY, CDR2 SMNVEV (reference sequence). V gave up 5 bases and J gave up 4 bases, with 20 bases separating them. The CDR3 nucleotides read TGTGCCAGCAGTCAGGGCATGCAGGGGTGGGGAGAGACCCAGTACTTC. Its translation is CASSQGMQGWGETQYF.

The chain is built from TRBV19 and TRBJ2-2, with D unresolved. Germline lookup yields CDR1 LNHDA and CDR2 SQIVND (reference sequence). CDR3 length: 12 residues. Trimming pared 5 bases from V and 6 bases from J, leaving 7 bases between. The CDR3 here is CASSRAAGELFF. The CDR3 DNA reads as TGTGCCAGTAGTCGCGCCGCCGGGGAGCTGTTTTTT.

The J gene is TRBJ2-7, the V gene TRBV6-6, with D perhaps matching TRBD2 (6 bases). The CDR3 totals 14 residues. Per germline, CDR1 MNHNY and CDR2 SVGAGI (reference sequence). The V gene lost 5 bases and the J gene lost 3 bases, with 14 bases spanning the gap. The CDR3 nucleotides are TGTGCCAGCAGTGGCTCGGGACTTCACTACGAGCAGTACTTC. It is translated as CASSGSGLHYEQYF.

This chain joins TRBV30 and TRBJ1-5, with a tentative D call TRBD1 (5 bases). This CDR3 contains 14 residues. The V gene lost 2 bases and the J gene lost 6 bases, with 14 bases spanning the gap. CDR1 and CDR2 (germline): GTSNPN, SVGIG (reference sequence). The CDR3, as DNA: TGTGCCTGGAGTACCGCACAGGTGACTCAGCCCCAGCATTTT. This gives the protein CAWSTAQVTQPQHF.

V gene TRBV3-1 (or the pseudogene TRBV3-2) combines with J gene TRBJ1-1; 7 nucleotides line up with TRBD1. CDR1 LGHDT and CDR2 YNNKEL come from the germline V gene (reference sequence). Germline trimming cut 2 bases from V and 5 bases from J; bases unmatched to any gene: 14. The CDR3 is 17 residues long. The CDR3 here is CASSQTLGHRGRTEAFF. CDR3 sequence (DNA): TGTGCCAGCAGCCAAACCCTAGGCCACAGGGGTCGGACTGAAGCTTTCTTT.

The J gene is TRBJ1-1, the V gene TRBV5-1, with D possibly matching TRBD1 (5 bases). V lost 1 base and J 5 bases, leaving 9 bases between the germline ends. The CDR3 runs to 13 residues. Germline CDR1 reads SGHRS; CDR2 reads YFSETQ. The CDR3 reads CASSLYGGTEAFF. CDR3 nucleotide sequence: TGCGCCAGCAGCTTGTACGGGGGAACTGAAGCTTTCTTT. The complete variable domain, with remaining parts taken from reference TRBV5-1 and TRBJ1-1, reads KAGVTQTPRYLIKTRGQQVTLSCSPISGHRSVSWYQQTPGQGLQFLFEYFSETQRNKGNFPGRFSGRQFSNSRSEMNVSTLELGDSALYLCASSLYGGTEAFFGQGTRLTVV.

For the CDR3, the DNA is TGTGCCAGCAGGCCGACAGGCCGCTCTGGAAACACCATATATTTT. Translating gives CASRPTGRSGNTIYF. This chain uses TRBV6-6 with TRBJ1-3; possibly TRBD1 for D (6 bases). This CDR3 spans 15 amino acids. The germline gives CDR1 MNHNY, CDR2 SVGAGI (reference sequence). The V and J ends lost 6 bases and 0 bases respectively, with 12 bases between them.

The V call is TRBV5-4, the J call TRBJ1-5; maybe TRBD1 (6 bases). The V gene's germline CDR1 is SGHNT and CDR2 YYREEE (reference sequence). Trimming cost V 4 bases and J 3 bases, with 14 bases left between them. The CDR3 has 15 residues. The CDR3 region has the DNA TGTGCCAGCAGCCTACAGGGACGGATCAATCAGCCCCAGCATTTT. This translates into CASSLQGRINQPQHF.

This sequence joins TRBV7-3 and TRBJ2-5; D not resolved. The V gene lost 2 bases and the J gene lost 3 bases, with 7 bases spanning the gap. The CDR3 runs 13 residues. CDR1 SGHTA and CDR2 FQGTGA come from the germline V gene. The chain's CDR3 is CASSLEVKETQYF. As DNA, the CDR3 is TGTGCCAGCAGCTTAGAGGTCAAAGAGACCCAGTACTTC.

The chain employs TRBV2 and TRBJ2-3; D perhaps matches TRBD1 (6 bases). The CDR3 has 13 residues. The germline V gene encodes CDR1 SNHLY and CDR2 FYNNEI. V was trimmed by 7 bases and J by 3 bases, leaving 11 bases between them. The CDR3, as DNA: TGTGCCAGCATGGGCAGGGGAACAGATACGCAGTATTTT. Protein product: CASMGRGTDTQYF. The complete variable domain, with remaining parts taken from reference TRBV2 and TRBJ2-3, reads EPEVTQTPSHQVTQMGQEVILRCVPISNHLYFYWYRQILGQKVEFLVSFYNNEISEKSEIFDDQFSVERPDGSNFTLKIRSTKLEDSAMYFCASMGRGTDTQYFGPGTRLTVL.

The chain employs TRBV18 and TRBJ1-3, with a tentative D call TRBD1 (6 bases). CDR1 and CDR2 (germline): KGHSH, LQKENI. Trimming took off 3 bases at V and 5 bases at J, with 11 bases between the two ends. The CDR3 has 14 residues. The CDR3 bases are TGTGCCAGCTCACCCCCAGGGGTCCGAAACACCATATATTTT. Protein: CASSPPGVRNTIYF.

The CDR3 DNA follows: TGCGCCAGCAGCTTCCGGGATCTTAGTGGCTACACCTTC. Its translation: CASSFRDLSGYTF. V gene TRBV5-1 combines with J gene TRBJ1-2; no reliable D call. Germline assignment: CDR1 SGHRS and CDR2 YFSETQ. The CDR3 is 13 amino acids. V shed 2 bases and J shed 7 bases, with 12 bases lying between them. Based on the CDR3 plus reference TRBV5-1 and TRBJ1-2, the full variable domain is KAGVTQTPRYLIKTRGQQVTLSCSPISGHRSVSWYQQTPGQGLQFLFEYFSETQRNKGNFPGRFSGRQFSNSRSEMNVSTLELGDSALYLCASSFRDLSGYTFGSGTRLTVV.

The chain carries TRBV29-1 and TRBJ2-3; D ambiguous. Germline-derived CDR1 and CDR2 are SQVTM and ANQGSEA. This CDR3 is built from 15 residues. The V gene lost 3 bases and the J gene lost 6 bases, with 19 bases spanning the gap. This CDR3 reads CSVEITRFTVDTQYF. The CDR3 DNA sequence: TGCAGCGTTGAGATAACCAGATTTACCGTGGATACGCAGTATTTT.

V is TRBV6-5 and J is TRBJ1-1; D unresolved. Germline V gene data show CDR1 as MNHEY and CDR2 as SVGAGI. Trimming left V 5 bases short and J 1 base short, with 11 bases between. The CDR3 covers 14 residues. The CDR3 sequence is CASSPRSQNTEAFF. In DNA form, the CDR3 reads TGTGCCAGCAGTCCACGGTCCCAGAACACTGAAGCTTTCTTT.

CDR3: CAAHSGGYTF. In nucleotides, the CDR3 is TGTGCCGCACACAGCGGCGGCTACACCTTC. The chain employs TRBV19 and TRBJ1-2; D is unresolved. Trimming cost V 11 bases and J 8 bases, with 12 bases left between them. The germline V gene has CDR1 LNHDA and CDR2 SQIVND (reference sequence). The CDR3 contains 10 residues. Drawing the rest from reference TRBV19 and TRBJ1-2, the complete variable domain is DGGITQSPKYLFRKEGQNVTLSCEQNLNHDAMYWYRQDPGQGLRLIYYSQIVNDFQKGDIAEGYSVSREKKESFPLTVTSAQKNPTAFYLCAAHSGGYTFGSGTRLTVV.

The V call is TRBV9, the J call TRBJ2-7; 10 nucleotides line up with TRBD2. V shed 2 bases, J shed 4 bases, and the junction held 3 bases outside the gene matches. The CDR3 has 14 amino acids. CDR1 SGDLS and CDR2 YYNGEE come from the germline V gene. The CDR3 DNA reads TGTGCCAGCAGCGTGACTAGCGGGTGGTACGAGCAGTACTTC. This translates into CASSVTSGWYEQYF.